This T cell receptor beta chain is from a study of cytomegalovirus exposure and HLA in healthy donors. General study points: Being productive about 90% or about 30% of the time was typical of most TCR beta V segments in an earlier analysis. Several of the most significant clusters appeared linked to common viral pathogens, based on a later analysis. In vitro assays verified that three CMV-associated chains recognized CMV antigens specifically.

The PCR ran on 60 Vbeta and 13 Jbeta primers. In the original processing: Per a later analysis, the number of unique TCR beta chains was roughly 80 million, of which roughly 11 million were shared. TCRdb's table, derived via immunoSEQ multiplex PCR, lists solely in-frame clones and lacks some. V and J calls and clone size come straight from that table; D and trimming were deduced from the DNA. The sample carries fewer than 200,000 clones, about three quarters recorded once. This clone turned up a few times. The target antigen is unknown. Germline V gene data show CDR1 as GTSNPN and CDR2 as SVGIG (reference sequence). The V and J ends lost 2 bases and 4 bases respectively, with 9 bases between them. This CDR3 comprises 13 residues.

The chain is built from TRBV30 and TRBJ1-5; D is ambiguous. The sequencing sample was made of PBMCs. This TCR was recovered from a female donor in good health and CMV-seronegative. The CDR3 DNA reads TGTGCCTGGAGTATAGAGGTAAATCAGCCCCAGCATTTT. Translating gives CAWSIEVNQPQHF. Full variable domain (rest looked up from reference TRBV30 and TRBJ1-5): SQTIHQWPATLVQPVGSPLSLECTVEGTSNPNLYWYRQAAGRGLQLLFYSVGIGQISSEVPQNLSASRPQDRQFILSSKKLLLSDSGFYLCAWSIEVNQPQHFGDGTRLSIL.